A selection of T cell receptor beta chains follows, all from one sample in a study of blood T cell repertoires in COVID-19. Sequencing was performed with immunoSEQ multiplex PCR; in TCRdb, only in-frame clones are kept and a portion is missing. The sample has about 75,000 clones, about nine tenths seen once. Material: peripheral blood. The receptors stem from a human donor in a cohort sampled during active COVID-19. CDR3s include the opening cysteine and the closing phenylalanine or tryptophan. Fields, in order: J gene, clone size, V gene, D gene, CDR3 DNA, CDR3 protein. A D gene is named only where the DNA matches it firmly. The listing skips clone size in some rows; elsewhere it reads once, few, many or a size class.

j_gene: TRBJ2-3; abundance: NA; v_gene: TRBV27; d_gene: NA; CDR3nt: TGTGCCAGCAGTTTATCGGCCGATACGCAGTATTTT; CDR3aa: CASSLSADTQYF
j_gene: TRBJ1-4; abundance: NA; v_gene: TRBV6-4; d_gene: TRBD1; CDR3nt: TGTGCCAGCAGTGACGGGACAGGAAATGAAAAACTGTTTTTT; CDR3aa: CASSDGTGNEKLFF
j_gene: TRBJ1-4; abundance: NA; v_gene: TRBV6-5; d_gene: TRBD1; CDR3nt: TGTGCCAGCAGTTACTCGGGGGACAGCGTGGAAAAACTGTTTTTT; CDR3aa: CASSYSGDSVEKLFF
j_gene: TRBJ2-1; abundance: NA; v_gene: TRBV18; d_gene: NA; CDR3nt: TGTGCCAGCTCACCCGGGACAACCAATGAGCAGTTCTTC; CDR3aa: CASSPGTTNEQFF
j_gene: TRBJ2-1; abundance: NA; v_gene: TRBV15; d_gene: NA; CDR3nt: TGTGCCACCAGCAGAGGTGGGGGGTGGGGGAATGAGCAGTTCTTC; CDR3aa: CATSRGGGWGNEQFF
j_gene: TRBJ2-4; abundance: NA; v_gene: TRBV6-5; d_gene: NA; CDR3nt: TGTGCCAGCAGCCGCGGGGCAGAGAAAAACATTCAGTACTTC; CDR3aa: CASSRGAEKNIQYF
j_gene: TRBJ2-5; abundance: once; v_gene: TRBV7-8; d_gene: NA; CDR3nt: TGTGCCAGCAGCCGGGCACGCGGGGAGACCCAGTACTTC; CDR3aa: CASSRARGETQYF
j_gene: TRBJ2-1; abundance: NA; v_gene: TRBV6-5; d_gene: TRBD1; CDR3nt: TGTGCCAGCAGCCGAACCGGGACAGGGATGAATGAGCAGTTCTTC; CDR3aa: CASSRTGTGMNEQFF
j_gene: TRBJ1-5; abundance: once; v_gene: TRBV2; d_gene: NA; CDR3nt: TGTGCCAGCAGGCAAGGACTGGGAAATCAGCCCCAGCATTTT; CDR3aa: CASRQGLGNQPQHF
j_gene: TRBJ2-3; abundance: NA; v_gene: TRBV24-1; d_gene: TRBD1; CDR3nt: TGTGCCACCAGTGATTTGCCCGGGACAGGGGGCGATAGCACAGATACGCAGTATTTT; CDR3aa: CATSDLPGTGGDSTDTQYF
j_gene: TRBJ2-2; abundance: NA; v_gene: TRBV23-1; d_gene: NA; CDR3nt: TGCGCCAGCGGCGCGCAGGGGCTTGGTTACACCGGGGAGCTGTTTTTT; CDR3aa: CASGAQGLGYTGELFF
j_gene: TRBJ1-2; abundance: NA; v_gene: TRBV2; d_gene: NA; CDR3nt: TGTGCCAGCAGCTACAGCTATGGCTACACCTTC; CDR3aa: CASSYSYGYTF
j_gene: TRBJ2-3; abundance: NA; v_gene: TRBV4-3; d_gene: TRBD2; CDR3nt: TGCGCCAGCAGCCAAGTGGCTAGCGGGGGGATTACAGATACGCAGTATTTT; CDR3aa: CASSQVASGGITDTQYF
j_gene: TRBJ2-7; abundance: NA; v_gene: TRBV6-5; d_gene: NA; CDR3nt: TGTGCCAGCAGTTCTTTACAGGGCATGCTAGCCTACGAGCAGTACTTC; CDR3aa: CASSSLQGMLAYEQYF
j_gene: TRBJ2-7; abundance: NA; v_gene: TRBV6-1; d_gene: NA; CDR3nt: TGTGCCAGCAGTGAAGCGTGGGGCTTTTGGACCCCCTACGAGCAGTACTTC; CDR3aa: CASSEAWGFWTPYEQYF
j_gene: TRBJ1-4; abundance: NA; v_gene: TRBV11-2; d_gene: TRBD1; CDR3nt: TGTGCCAGCAGCTGGGGACAGGGTACTAATGAAAAACTGTTTTTT; CDR3aa: CASSWGQGTNEKLFF
j_gene: TRBJ1-5; abundance: NA; v_gene: TRBV27; d_gene: NA; CDR3nt: TGTGCCAGCAGTTTATCGTCGGGGGGCGCGGGCAATCAGCCCCAGCATTTT; CDR3aa: CASSLSSGGAGNQPQHF
j_gene: TRBJ1-1; abundance: NA; v_gene: TRBV7-2; d_gene: TRBD1; CDR3nt: TGTGCCAGCAGCTTCCAAGTCCAATGGACAGGGGAGAACACTGAAGCTTTCTTT; CDR3aa: CASSFQVQWTGENTEAFF
j_gene: TRBJ1-2; abundance: NA; v_gene: TRBV6-2/TRBV6-3; d_gene: NA; CDR3nt: TGTGCCAGCAGTTACCCGGGGTATGGCTACACCTTC; CDR3aa: CASSYPGYGYTF
j_gene: TRBJ1-1; abundance: NA; v_gene: TRBV12-3/TRBV12-4; d_gene: NA; CDR3nt: TGTGCCAGCAGTTTATCGGGGACTGAAGCTTTCTTT; CDR3aa: CASSLSGTEAFF
j_gene: TRBJ1-2; abundance: NA; v_gene: TRBV2; d_gene: TRBD1; CDR3nt: TGTGCCAGCAGTCCGGGACAGGGGGCCTATGGCTACACCTTC; CDR3aa: CASSPGQGAYGYTF
j_gene: TRBJ2-7; abundance: once; v_gene: TRBV10-3; d_gene: NA; CDR3nt: TGTGCCGTAGGACAGGGGTCTAGCGGGAGCTCGGGCGAGCAGTACTTC; CDR3aa: CAVGQGSSGSSGEQYF
j_gene: TRBJ1-4; abundance: NA; v_gene: TRBV7-2; d_gene: TRBD1; CDR3nt: TGTGCCAGCAGCCCGACGGGACAGCCGATTAATGAAAAACTGTTTTTT; CDR3aa: CASSPTGQPINEKLFF
j_gene: TRBJ1-2; abundance: few; v_gene: TRBV19; d_gene: NA; CDR3nt: TGTGCCAGTAGCCACGGGATGCCCGTCGGCTACACCTTC; CDR3aa: CASSHGMPVGYTF
j_gene: TRBJ2-5; abundance: once; v_gene: TRBV29-1; d_gene: NA; CDR3nt: TGCAGCGTTGTGGGGGCCCAAGGCGGAGAGACCCAGTACTTC; CDR3aa: CSVVGAQGGETQYF
j_gene: TRBJ1-2; abundance: NA; v_gene: TRBV5-1; d_gene: NA; CDR3nt: TGCGCCACCCGTGGGGGGACTCAGGGTAACTATGGCTACACCTTC; CDR3aa: CATRGGTQGNYGYTF
j_gene: TRBJ1-1; abundance: NA; v_gene: TRBV7-9; d_gene: TRBD1; CDR3nt: TGTGCCAGCAGCTTAGTCGGGACAGGGGGGACTGAAGCTTTCTTT; CDR3aa: CASSLVGTGGTEAFF
j_gene: TRBJ1-1; abundance: NA; v_gene: TRBV3-1/TRBV3-2; d_gene: TRBD1; CDR3nt: TGTGCCAGCAGCAGCAGACAGGGGGCGGCTGAAGCTTTCTTT; CDR3aa: CASSSRQGAAEAFF
j_gene: TRBJ2-7; abundance: NA; v_gene: TRBV5-4; d_gene: TRBD2; CDR3nt: TGTGCCAGCAGCCTTAGCGGGACCAGCTCCTACGAGCAGTACTTC; CDR3aa: CASSLSGTSSYEQYF
j_gene: TRBJ1-1; abundance: NA; v_gene: TRBV4-1; d_gene: NA; CDR3nt: TGCGCCAGCAGCCAAGTGGCGGGCACTGAAGCTTTCTTT; CDR3aa: CASSQVAGTEAFF
j_gene: TRBJ2-1; abundance: NA; v_gene: TRBV6-5; d_gene: NA; CDR3nt: TGTGCCAGCAGTTCCATAGACAGGTCTATCTACAATGAGCAGTTCTTC; CDR3aa: CASSSIDRSIYNEQFF
j_gene: TRBJ2-1; abundance: few; v_gene: TRBV5-1; d_gene: TRBD2; CDR3nt: TGCGCCAGCAGCTTGGCCGCGGCGGGAGGGGTAGGCTACAATGAGCAGTTCTTC; CDR3aa: CASSLAAAGGVGYNEQFF
j_gene: TRBJ1-5; abundance: once; v_gene: TRBV19; d_gene: NA; CDR3nt: TGTGCCAGTACAGGGCCTAATCAGCCCCAGCATTTT; CDR3aa: CASTGPNQPQHF
j_gene: TRBJ2-7; abundance: NA; v_gene: TRBV19; d_gene: NA; CDR3nt: TGTGCCAGTAGTTTGAGACAGAGCTACGAGCAGTACTTC; CDR3aa: CASSLRQSYEQYF
j_gene: TRBJ2-3; abundance: NA; v_gene: TRBV3-1/TRBV3-2; d_gene: TRBD2; CDR3nt: TGTGCCAGCAGCCAAGTACTCGGGGGGGGTAGCACAGATACGCAGTATTTT; CDR3aa: CASSQVLGGGSTDTQYF
j_gene: TRBJ2-7; abundance: NA; v_gene: TRBV30; d_gene: TRBD1; CDR3nt: TGTGCCTGGAGGTGGGACAGGGTCTCGAACGAGCAGTACTTC; CDR3aa: CAWRWDRVSNEQYF